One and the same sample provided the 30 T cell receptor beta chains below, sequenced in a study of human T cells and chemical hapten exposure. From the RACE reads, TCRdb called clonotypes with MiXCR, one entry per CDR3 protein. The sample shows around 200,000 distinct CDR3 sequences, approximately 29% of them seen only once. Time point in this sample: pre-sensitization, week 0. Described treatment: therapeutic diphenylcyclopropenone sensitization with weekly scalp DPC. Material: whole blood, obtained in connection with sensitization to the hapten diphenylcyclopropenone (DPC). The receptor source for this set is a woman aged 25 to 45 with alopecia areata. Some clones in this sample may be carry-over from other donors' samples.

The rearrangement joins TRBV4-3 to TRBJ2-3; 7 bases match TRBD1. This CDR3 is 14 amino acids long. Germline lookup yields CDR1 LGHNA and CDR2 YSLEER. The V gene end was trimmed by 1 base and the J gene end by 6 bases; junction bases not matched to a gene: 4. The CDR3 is CASSQAMTGDTQYF. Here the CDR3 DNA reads TGCGCCAGCAGCCAAGCCATGACAGGGGATACGCAGTATTTT.

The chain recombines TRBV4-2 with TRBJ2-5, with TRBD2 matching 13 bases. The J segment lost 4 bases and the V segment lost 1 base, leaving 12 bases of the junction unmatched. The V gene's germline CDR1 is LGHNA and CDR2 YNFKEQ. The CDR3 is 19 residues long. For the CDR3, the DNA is TGTGCCAGCAGCCAAGGGGCCTCATACGGGACTAGCGGGACAGAGACCCAGTACTTC. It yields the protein CASSQGASYGTSGTETQYF.

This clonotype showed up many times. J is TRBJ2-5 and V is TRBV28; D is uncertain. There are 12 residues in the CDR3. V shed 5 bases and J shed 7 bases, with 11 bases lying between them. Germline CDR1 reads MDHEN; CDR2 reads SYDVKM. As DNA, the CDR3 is TGTGCCAGCAGTCCCCCGGCCGGGACCCAGTACTTC. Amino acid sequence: CASSPPAGTQYF.

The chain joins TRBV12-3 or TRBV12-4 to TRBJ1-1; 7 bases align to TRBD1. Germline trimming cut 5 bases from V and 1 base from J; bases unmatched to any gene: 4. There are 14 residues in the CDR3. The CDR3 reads CASSEGAQNTEAFF. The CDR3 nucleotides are TGTGCCAGCAGTGAGGGGGCGCAGAACACTGAAGCTTTCTTT.

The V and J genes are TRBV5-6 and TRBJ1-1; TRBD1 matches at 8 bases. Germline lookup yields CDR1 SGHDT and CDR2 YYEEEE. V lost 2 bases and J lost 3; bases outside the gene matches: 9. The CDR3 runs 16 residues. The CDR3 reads CASSFSPGQGDTEAFF. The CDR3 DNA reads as TGTGCCAGCAGCTTTAGCCCCGGACAGGGAGACACTGAAGCTTTCTTT. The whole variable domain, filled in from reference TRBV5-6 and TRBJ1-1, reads DAGVTQSPTHLIKTRGQQVTLRCSPKSGHDTVSWYQQALGQGPQFIFQYYEEEERQRGNFPDRFSGHQFPNYSSELNVNALLLGDSALYLCASSFSPGQGDTEAFFGQGTRLTVV.

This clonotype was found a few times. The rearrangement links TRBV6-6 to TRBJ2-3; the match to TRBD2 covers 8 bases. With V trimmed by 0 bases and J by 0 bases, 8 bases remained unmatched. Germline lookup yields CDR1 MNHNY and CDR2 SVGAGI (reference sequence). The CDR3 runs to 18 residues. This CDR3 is CASSYSRSGGLSTDTQYF. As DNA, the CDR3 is TGTGCCAGCAGTTACTCGCGCAGCGGGGGTCTAAGCACAGATACGCAGTATTTT.

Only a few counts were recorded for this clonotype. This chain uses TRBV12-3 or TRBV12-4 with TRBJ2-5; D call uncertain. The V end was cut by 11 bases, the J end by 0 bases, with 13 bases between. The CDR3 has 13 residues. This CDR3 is CAVAPGYQETQYF. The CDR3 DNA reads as TGTGCCGTAGCCCCGGGTTACCAAGAGACCCAGTACTTC.

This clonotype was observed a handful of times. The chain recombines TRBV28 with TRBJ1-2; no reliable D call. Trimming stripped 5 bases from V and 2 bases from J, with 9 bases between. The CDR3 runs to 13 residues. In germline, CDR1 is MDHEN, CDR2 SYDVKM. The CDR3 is CASSKMGNYGYTF. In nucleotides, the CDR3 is TGTGCCAGCAGTAAAATGGGGAACTATGGCTACACCTTC.

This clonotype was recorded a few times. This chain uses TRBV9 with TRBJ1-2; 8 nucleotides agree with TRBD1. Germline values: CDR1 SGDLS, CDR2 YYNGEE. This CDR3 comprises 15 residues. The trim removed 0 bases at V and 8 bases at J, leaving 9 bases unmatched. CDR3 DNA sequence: TGTGCCAGCAGCGTAGCTACCCAGGGGGCAGAAGGCTACACCTTC. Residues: CASSVATQGAEGYTF.

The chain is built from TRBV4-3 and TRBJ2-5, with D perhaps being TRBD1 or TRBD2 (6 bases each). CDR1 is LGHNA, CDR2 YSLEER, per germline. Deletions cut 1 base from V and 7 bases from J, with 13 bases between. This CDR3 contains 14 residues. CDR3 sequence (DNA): TGCGCCAGCAGCCAAGTCTGGGGGGCGGGGACCCAGTACTTC. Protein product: CASSQVWGAGTQYF.

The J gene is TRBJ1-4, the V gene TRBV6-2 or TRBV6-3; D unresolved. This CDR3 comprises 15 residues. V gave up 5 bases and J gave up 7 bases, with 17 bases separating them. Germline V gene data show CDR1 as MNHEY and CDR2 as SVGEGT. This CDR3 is CASSDLAGGFEKLFF. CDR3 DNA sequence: TGTGCCAGCAGTGACCTTGCCGGCGGGTTTGAAAAACTGTTTTTT.

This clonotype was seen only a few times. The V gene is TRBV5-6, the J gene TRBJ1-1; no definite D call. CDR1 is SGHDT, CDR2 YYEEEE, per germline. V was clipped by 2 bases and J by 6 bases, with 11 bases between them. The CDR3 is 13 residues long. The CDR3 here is CASSFRRTAEAFF. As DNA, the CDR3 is TGTGCCAGCAGCTTTAGGCGGACGGCTGAAGCTTTCTTT. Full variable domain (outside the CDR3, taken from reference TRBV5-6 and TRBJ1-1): DAGVTQSPTHLIKTRGQQVTLRCSPKSGHDTVSWYQQALGQGPQFIFQYYEEEERQRGNFPDRFSGHQFPNYSSELNVNALLLGDSALYLCASSFRRTAEAFFGQGTRLTVV.

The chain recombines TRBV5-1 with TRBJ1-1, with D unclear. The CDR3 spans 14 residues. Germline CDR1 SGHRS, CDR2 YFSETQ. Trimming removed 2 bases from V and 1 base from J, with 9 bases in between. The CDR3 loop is CASSFESGNTEAFF. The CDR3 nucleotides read TGCGCCAGCAGCTTTGAGTCAGGGAACACTGAAGCTTTCTTT.

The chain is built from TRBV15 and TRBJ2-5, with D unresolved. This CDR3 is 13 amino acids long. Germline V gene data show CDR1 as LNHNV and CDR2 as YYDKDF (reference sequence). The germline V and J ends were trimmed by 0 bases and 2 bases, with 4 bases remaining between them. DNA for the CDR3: TGTGCCACCAGCAGAGACAGGCAAGAGACCCAGTACTTC. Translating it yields CATSRDRQETQYF.

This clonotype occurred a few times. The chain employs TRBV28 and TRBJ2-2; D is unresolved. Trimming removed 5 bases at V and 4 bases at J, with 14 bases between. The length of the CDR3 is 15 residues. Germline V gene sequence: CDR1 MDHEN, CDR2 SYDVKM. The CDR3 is CASSPRPPGTGELFF. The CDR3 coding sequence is TGTGCCAGCAGTCCCCGCCCACCGGGCACCGGGGAGCTGTTTTTT.

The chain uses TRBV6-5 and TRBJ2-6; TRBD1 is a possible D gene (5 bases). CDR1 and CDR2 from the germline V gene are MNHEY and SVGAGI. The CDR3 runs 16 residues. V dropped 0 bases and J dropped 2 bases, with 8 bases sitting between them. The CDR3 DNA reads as TGTGCCAGCAGTTACTCGGCCAGGGCTGGGGCCAACGTCCTGACTTTC. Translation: CASSYSARAGANVLTF.

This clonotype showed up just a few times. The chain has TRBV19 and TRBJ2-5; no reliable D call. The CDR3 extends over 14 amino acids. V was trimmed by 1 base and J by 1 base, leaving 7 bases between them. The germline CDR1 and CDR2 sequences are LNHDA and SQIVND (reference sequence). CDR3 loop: CASSIGLIQETQYF. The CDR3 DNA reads TGTGCCAGTAGTATAGGGCTAATCCAAGAGACCCAGTACTTC.

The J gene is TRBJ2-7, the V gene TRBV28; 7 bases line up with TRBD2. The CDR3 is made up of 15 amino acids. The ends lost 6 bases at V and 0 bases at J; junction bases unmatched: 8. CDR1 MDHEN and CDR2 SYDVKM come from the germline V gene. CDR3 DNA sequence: TGTGCCAGCAGGGGGGGGACCGTTAGCTCCTACGAGCAGTACTTC. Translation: CASRGGTVSSYEQYF. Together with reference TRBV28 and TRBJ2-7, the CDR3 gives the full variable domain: DVKVTQSSRYLVKRTGEKVFLECVQDMDHENMFWYRQDPGLGLRLIYFSYDVKMKEKGDIPEGYSVSREKKERFSLILESASTNQTSMYLCASRGGTVSSYEQYFGPGTRLTVT.

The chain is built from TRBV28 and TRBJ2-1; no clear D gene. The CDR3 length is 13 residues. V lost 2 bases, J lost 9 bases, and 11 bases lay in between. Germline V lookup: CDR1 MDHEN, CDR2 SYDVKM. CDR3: CASSLGVVREQFF. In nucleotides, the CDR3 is TGTGCCAGCAGTTTAGGGGTCGTTCGTGAGCAGTTCTTC. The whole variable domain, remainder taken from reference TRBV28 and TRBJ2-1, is DVKVTQSSRYLVKRTGEKVFLECVQDMDHENMFWYRQDPGLGLRLIYFSYDVKMKEKGDIPEGYSVSREKKERFSLILESASTNQTSMYLCASSLGVVREQFFGPGTRLTVL.

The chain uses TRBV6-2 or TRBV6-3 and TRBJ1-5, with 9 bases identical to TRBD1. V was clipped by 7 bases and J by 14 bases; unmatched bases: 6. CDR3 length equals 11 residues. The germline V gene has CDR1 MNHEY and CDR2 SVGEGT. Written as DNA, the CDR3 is TGTGCCAGCAAAGACAGGGGGACGGAGCATTTT. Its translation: CASKDRGTEHF.

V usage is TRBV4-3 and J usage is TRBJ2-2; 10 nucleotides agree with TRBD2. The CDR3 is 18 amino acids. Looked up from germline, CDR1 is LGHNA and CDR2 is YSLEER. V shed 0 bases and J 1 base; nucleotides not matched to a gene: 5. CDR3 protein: CASSQEGLAGVNTGELFF. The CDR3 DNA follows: TGCGCCAGCAGCCAAGAAGGCCTAGCGGGGGTGAACACCGGGGAGCTGTTTTTT.

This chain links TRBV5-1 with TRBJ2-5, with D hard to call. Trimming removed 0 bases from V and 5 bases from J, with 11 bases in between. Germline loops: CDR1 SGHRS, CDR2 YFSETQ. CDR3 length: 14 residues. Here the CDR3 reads CASSLGRVEETQYF. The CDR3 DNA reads TGCGCCAGCAGCTTGGGTAGGGTAGAGGAGACCCAGTACTTC.

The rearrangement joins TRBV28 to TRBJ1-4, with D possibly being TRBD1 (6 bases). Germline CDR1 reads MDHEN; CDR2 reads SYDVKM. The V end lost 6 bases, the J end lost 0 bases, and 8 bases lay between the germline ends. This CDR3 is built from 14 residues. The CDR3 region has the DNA TGTGCCAGCAGCCAGGGGTCAACTAATGAAAAACTGTTTTTT. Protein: CASSQGSTNEKLFF. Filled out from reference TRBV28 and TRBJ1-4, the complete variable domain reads DVKVTQSSRYLVKRTGEKVFLECVQDMDHENMFWYRQDPGLGLRLIYFSYDVKMKEKGDIPEGYSVSREKKERFSLILESASTNQTSMYLCASSQGSTNEKLFFGSGTQLSVL.

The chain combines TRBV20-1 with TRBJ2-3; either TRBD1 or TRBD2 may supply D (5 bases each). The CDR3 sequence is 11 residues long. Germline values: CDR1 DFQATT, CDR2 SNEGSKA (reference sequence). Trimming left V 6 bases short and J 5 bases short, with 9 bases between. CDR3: CSARERDTQYF. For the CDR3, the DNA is TGCAGTGCCAGGGAGAGAGATACGCAGTATTTT.

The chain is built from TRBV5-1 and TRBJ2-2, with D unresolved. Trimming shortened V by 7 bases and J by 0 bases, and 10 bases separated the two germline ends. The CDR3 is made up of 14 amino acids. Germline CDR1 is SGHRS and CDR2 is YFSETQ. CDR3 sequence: CASSVAPNTGELFF. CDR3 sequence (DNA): TGCGCCAGCTCGGTGGCCCCGAACACCGGGGAGCTGTTTTTT. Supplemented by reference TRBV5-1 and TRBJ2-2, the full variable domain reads KAGVTQTPRYLIKTRGQQVTLSCSPISGHRSVSWYQQTPGQGLQFLFEYFSETQRNKGNFPGRFSGRQFSNSRSEMNVSTLELGDSALYLCASSVAPNTGELFFGEGSRLTVL.

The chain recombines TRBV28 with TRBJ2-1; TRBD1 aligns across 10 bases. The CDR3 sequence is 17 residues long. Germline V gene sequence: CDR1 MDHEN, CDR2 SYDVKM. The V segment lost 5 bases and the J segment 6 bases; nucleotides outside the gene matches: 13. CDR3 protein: CASSATSPGQGRNEQFF. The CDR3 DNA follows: TGTGCCAGCAGTGCAACAAGTCCGGGACAGGGGCGCAATGAGCAGTTCTTC.

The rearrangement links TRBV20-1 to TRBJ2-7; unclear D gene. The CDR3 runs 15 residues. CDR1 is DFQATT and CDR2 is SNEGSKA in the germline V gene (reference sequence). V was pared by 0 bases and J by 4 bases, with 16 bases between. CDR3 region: CSARDRARSPYEQYF. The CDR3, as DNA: TGCAGTGCTAGAGATAGAGCTCGTTCCCCGTACGAGCAGTACTTC.

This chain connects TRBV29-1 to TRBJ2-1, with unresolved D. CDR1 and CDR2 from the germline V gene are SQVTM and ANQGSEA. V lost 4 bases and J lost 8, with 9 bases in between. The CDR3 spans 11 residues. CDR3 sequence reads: CSVAPGYEQFF. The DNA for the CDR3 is TGCAGCGTTGCTCCCGGCTATGAGCAGTTCTTC.

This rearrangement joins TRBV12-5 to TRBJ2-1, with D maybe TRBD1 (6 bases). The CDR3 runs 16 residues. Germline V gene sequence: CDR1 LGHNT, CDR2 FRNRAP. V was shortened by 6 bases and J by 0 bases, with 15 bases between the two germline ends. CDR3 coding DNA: TGTGCTAGTGGGACCACAGGGAAATCCTCCTACAATGAGCAGTTCTTC. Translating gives CASGTTGKSSYNEQFF.

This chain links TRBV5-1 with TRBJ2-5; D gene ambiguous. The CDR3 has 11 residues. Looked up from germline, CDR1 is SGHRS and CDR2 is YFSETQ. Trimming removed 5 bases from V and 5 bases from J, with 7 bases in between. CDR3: CASRGSETQYF. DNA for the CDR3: TGCGCCAGCAGGGGTTCTGAGACCCAGTACTTC. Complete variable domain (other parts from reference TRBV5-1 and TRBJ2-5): KAGVTQTPRYLIKTRGQQVTLSCSPISGHRSVSWYQQTPGQGLQFLFEYFSETQRNKGNFPGRFSGRQFSNSRSEMNVSTLELGDSALYLCASRGSETQYFGPGTRLLVL.